Below are 32 T cell receptor beta chains sequenced from a single sample in a study of early T cells in non-severe SARS-CoV-2 infection. TCRdb independently ran MiXCR on the 5' RACE reads; one entry per CDR3 protein. The table lists some 67,000 distinct CDR3 sequences, approximately 9.1% of them singletons. The sample was whole blood, taken at baseline. These receptors came from an adult who was a healthcare worker with PCR-confirmed SARS-CoV-2 infection or an uninfected control (not recorded which).

The rearrangement uses TRBV6-6 and TRBJ2-5; perhaps TRBD2 as D (6 bases). Germline lookup yields CDR1 MNHNY and CDR2 SVGAGI (reference sequence). The CDR3 totals 14 residues. Trimming removed 6 bases at V and 7 bases at J, with 18 bases between. The CDR3 protein is CASRETAGTLTQYF. As DNA, the CDR3 is TGTGCCAGCAGGGAGACGGCGGGGACTTTGACCCAGTACTTC.

The chain employs TRBV15 and TRBJ1-1; D is undetermined. Germline values: CDR1 LNHNV, CDR2 YYDKDF (reference sequence). The CDR3 is 14 residues long. V was shortened by 1 base and J by 1 base, with 7 bases between the two germline ends. The CDR3 protein is CATSRGRRNTEAFF. The CDR3 nucleotides are TGTGCCACCAGCAGAGGCAGGAGGAACACTGAAGCTTTCTTT.

This clonotype was seen at least ten times. The genes are TRBV11-2 and TRBJ1-5; no clear D gene. Germline CDR1 and CDR2: SGHAT and FQNNGV. The CDR3 is made up of 13 amino acids. Between the trimmed V and J ends, which lost 3 bases and 3 bases, there was a span of 6 bases. The CDR3 nucleotides are TGTGCCAGCAGCTTTGGGCCCAATCAGCCCCAGCATTTT. This translates into CASSFGPNQPQHF. Using reference TRBV11-2 and TRBJ1-5 for the parts outside the CDR3, the full variable domain is EAGVAQSPRYKIIEKRQSVAFWCNPISGHATLYWYQQILGQGPKLLIQFQNNGVVDDSQLPKDRFSAERLKGVDSTLKIQPAKLEDSAVYLCASSFGPNQPQHFGDGTRLSIL.

There are many counts of this clonotype. V gene TRBV5-4 combines with J gene TRBJ1-3; perhaps TRBD1 as D (6 bases). Trimming stripped 4 bases from V and 1 base from J, with 12 bases between. The germline gives CDR1 SGHNT, CDR2 YYREEE (reference sequence). The CDR3 runs 15 residues. The CDR3 DNA follows: TGTGCCAGCAGCCCGGACAGACCTTCTGGAAACACCATATATTTT. Its translation is CASSPDRPSGNTIYF.

This clonotype appeared many times. The chain links TRBV7-2 to TRBJ2-1, with a possible D match to TRBD2 (6 bases). V lost 3 bases, J lost 7 bases, and 13 bases lay in between. Germline CDR1 SGHTA, CDR2 FQGNSA. CDR3 length equals 14 residues. CDR3 nucleotides: TGTGCCAGCAGCTTGACGACTAGTATGAATGAGCAGTTCTTC. It codes for CASSLTTSMNEQFF. Based on the CDR3 plus reference TRBV7-2 and TRBJ2-1, the full variable domain is GAGVSQSPSNKVTEKGKDVELRCDPISGHTALYWYRQSLGQGLEFLIYFQGNSAPDKSGLPSDRFSAERTGGSVSTLTIQRTQQEDSAVYLCASSLTTSMNEQFFGPGTRLTVL.

Ten or more counts support this clonotype. V is TRBV7-9 and J is TRBJ2-1, with TRBD1 matching 8 bases. Trimming removed 4 bases from V and 2 bases from J; junction bases left unmatched: 4. CDR3 length: 15 residues. Germline assignment: CDR1 SEHNR and CDR2 FQNEAQ (reference sequence). The CDR3 DNA reads TGTGCCAGCAGCTCGACGACAGGGGCCTACAATGAGCAGTTCTTC. It translates to CASSSTTGAYNEQFF.

This clonotype was counted many times. J is TRBJ2-1 and V is TRBV7-3, with 8 bases identical to TRBD2. V gave up 5 bases and J gave up 7 bases; unmatched junction bases: 10. Germline loops: CDR1 SGHTA, CDR2 FQGTGA. The CDR3 is 15 residues long. DNA for the CDR3: TGTGCCAGCAGCAGGGGACTAGGGCTAAGGAATGAGCAGTTCTTC. Protein sequence: CASSRGLGLRNEQFF. Full variable domain (remainder filled in from reference TRBV7-3 and TRBJ2-1): GAGVSQTPSNKVTEKGKYVELRCDPISGHTALYWYRQSLGQGPEFLIYFQGTGAADDSGLPNDRFFAVRPEGSVSTLKIQRTERGDSAVYLCASSRGLGLRNEQFFGPGTRLTVL.

The chain is built from TRBV7-2 and TRBJ2-7; D remains unclear. This CDR3 has 13 residues. The germline gives CDR1 SGHTA, CDR2 FQGNSA. V lost 6 bases and J lost 0, with 9 bases in between. The CDR3 reads CASRDTRSYEQYF. DNA for the CDR3: TGTGCCAGCAGGGATACGCGCTCCTACGAGCAGTACTTC.

This clonotype showed up just a few times. The chain combines TRBV25-1 with TRBJ1-2; perhaps TRBD1 as D (6 bases). The CDR3 covers 18 residues. The ends were cut back, 6 bases at V and 0 bases at J, with 23 bases in the middle. The germline gives CDR1 MGHDK, CDR2 SYGVNS. The CDR3 reads CASSAKLTGKSANYGYTF. Written as DNA, the CDR3 is TGTGCCAGCAGCGCCAAACTTACAGGGAAGTCAGCTAACTATGGCTACACCTTC.

This clonotype has ten or more counts. This chain uses TRBV27 with TRBJ2-5; no reliable D call. V shed 9 bases and J shed 5 bases, with 10 bases lying between them. Per germline, CDR1 MNHEY and CDR2 SMNVEV (reference sequence). This CDR3 has 11 amino acids. The CDR3 here is CARAGLETQYF. The CDR3 DNA reads as TGTGCCAGAGCCGGCCTGGAGACCCAGTACTTC.

This clonotype turned up a few times. The chain couples TRBV13 to TRBJ2-3; 10 bases align to TRBD2. The germline gives CDR1 PRHDT, CDR2 FYEKMQ (reference sequence). V lost 1 base to trimming and J lost 2 bases; unmatched junction nucleotides: 24. This CDR3 is 23 amino acids long. CDR3 nucleotide sequence: TGTGCCAGCAGCTTAGAGCCCAATCACCAAATTCTAGCGGGGGAAGACCACACAGATACGCAGTATTTT. Translated, it gives CASSLEPNHQILAGEDHTDTQYF. The full variable domain, its missing parts supplied by reference TRBV13 and TRBJ2-3, is AAGVIQSPRHLIKEKRETATLKCYPIPRHDTVYWYQQGPGQDPQFLISFYEKMQSDKGSIPDRFSAQQFSDYHSELNMSSLELGDSALYFCASSLEPNHQILAGEDHTDTQYFGPGTRLTVL.

This sequence joins TRBV10-2 and TRBJ2-7, with D possibly matching TRBD1 (7 bases). The CDR3 contains 16 residues. Germline-derived CDR1 and CDR2 are WSHSY and SAAADI. The ends were cut back, 2 bases at V and 0 bases at J, with 14 bases in the middle. The CDR3 DNA follows: TGCGCCAGCAGTGAGCTAGGAGGGGGCAGCTCCTACGAGCAGTACTTC. Amino acids: CASSELGGGSSYEQYF.

The chain uses TRBV5-1 and TRBJ2-7; unclear D gene. V lost 4 bases and J 0 bases, leaving 8 bases between the germline ends. The CDR3 has 13 residues. CDR1 and CDR2 (germline): SGHRS, YFSETQ. The CDR3 reads CASSPRYSYEQYF. As DNA, the CDR3 is TGCGCCAGCAGCCCAAGATACTCCTACGAGCAGTACTTC.

The chain uses TRBV12-3 or TRBV12-4 and TRBJ2-3; TRBD1 matches at 7 bases. V gave up 5 bases and J gave up 1 base; unmatched junction bases: 6. The CDR3 extends over 15 amino acids. DNA of the CDR3: TGTGCCAGCAGTCACGGACAGGCTCGCACAGATACGCAGTATTTT. Translating it yields CASSHGQARTDTQYF.

This clonotype was counted a few times. CDR3 coding DNA: TGCAGTGCTCCCGATCCAACGGGAGCCCAAGAGACCCAGTACTTC. It codes for CSAPDPTGAQETQYF. This sequence joins TRBV20-1 and TRBJ2-5; tentative D call: TRBD2 (6 bases). V dropped 5 bases and J dropped 1 base, with 17 bases sitting between them. Germline lookup yields CDR1 DFQATT and CDR2 SNEGSKA (reference sequence). The CDR3 is 15 residues long.

A few counts support this clonotype. J is TRBJ2-7 and V is TRBV2; possibly TRBD1 for D (6 bases). In germline, CDR1 is SNHLY, CDR2 FYNNEI. Trimming shortened V by 8 bases and J by 0 bases, and 17 bases separated the two germline ends. CDR3 size: 15 residues. In DNA form, the CDR3 reads TGTGCCAGCCGGGCAGGGGACATGAGCTCCTACGAGCAGTACTTC. Amino acids: CASRAGDMSSYEQYF.

The chain couples TRBV7-2 to TRBJ1-2; no clear D gene. This CDR3 comprises 14 residues. The germline V gene encodes CDR1 SGHTA and CDR2 FQGNSA. V was cut by 2 bases and J by 2 bases, with 9 bases left in between. In DNA form, the CDR3 reads TGTGCCAGCAGCTTATCCACAGCCAACTATGGCTACACCTTC. It yields the protein CASSLSTANYGYTF.

The rearrangement links TRBV5-6 to TRBJ2-3; D possibly corresponds to TRBD2 (6 bases). The CDR3 sequence is 14 residues long. The V gene lost 2 bases and the J gene lost 4 bases, with 11 bases spanning the gap. The germline gives CDR1 SGHDT, CDR2 YYEEEE. CDR3 residues: CASSFSGSADTQYF. DNA for the CDR3: TGTGCCAGCAGCTTCTCCGGGAGCGCAGATACGCAGTATTTT.

In this sample, this clonotype turned up many times. The V gene is TRBV7-6, the J gene TRBJ2-3; maybe TRBD2 (6 bases). The CDR3 sequence is 13 residues long. Trimming removed 6 bases from V and 0 bases from J, with 7 bases in between. Germline values: CDR1 SGHVS, CDR2 FNYEAQ. In DNA form, the CDR3 reads TGTGCCAGCAGAAGCGGGAGCACAGATACGCAGTATTTT. Residues: CASRSGSTDTQYF.

This clonotype was recorded many times. The chain couples TRBV28 to TRBJ1-6; no clear D gene. Germline lookup yields CDR1 MDHEN and CDR2 SYDVKM. CDR3 size: 13 residues. V was cut by 1 base and J by 7 bases, with 5 bases left in between. As DNA, the CDR3 is TGTGCCAGCAGTTTATTGGAAAATTCACCCCTCCACTTT. It specifies CASSLLENSPLHF.

This clonotype was recorded a few times. This chain connects TRBV7-6 to TRBJ2-7; D ambiguous. Trimming removed 1 base at V and 0 bases at J, with 4 bases between. The CDR3 extends over 13 amino acids. Looked up from germline, CDR1 is SGHVS and CDR2 is FNYEAQ. Here the CDR3 DNA reads TGTGCCAGCAGCTTAGAGATCTCCTACGAGCAGTACTTC. Protein sequence: CASSLEISYEQYF.

V is TRBV10-3 and J is TRBJ2-2; maybe TRBD1 (6 bases). CDR1 ENHRY and CDR2 SYGVKD come from the germline V gene. The V end lost 7 bases, the J end lost 0 bases, and 15 bases lay between the germline ends. The length of the CDR3 is 16 residues. CDR3 bases: TGTGCCATCACGTCCCTTAGGACAGCGAACACCGGGGAGCTGTTTTTT. Amino acids: CAITSLRTANTGELFF.

This clonotype was seen ten or more times. The V and J genes are TRBV11-2 and TRBJ2-1; 11 bases map to TRBD1. The CDR3 is made up of 14 amino acids. J lost 2 bases, V lost 6 bases, and 0 bases had no gene match. Germline values: CDR1 SGHAT, CDR2 FQNNGV. The CDR3 DNA sequence: TGTGCCAGCAGGGGACAGGGGGCCTACAATGAGCAGTTCTTC. Translated, it gives CASRGQGAYNEQFF.

This clonotype showed up many times. The chain employs TRBV20-1 and TRBJ2-7; 8 bases line up with TRBD2. This CDR3 region has 16 residues. Germline CDR1 and CDR2: DFQATT and SNEGSKA (reference sequence). The V gene end was trimmed by 6 bases and the J gene end by 3 bases; junction bases not matched to a gene: 16. Here the CDR3 DNA reads TGCAGTGCCGAGGCAGGCCGGGAGGGCCATTTCTACGAGCAGTACTTC. Amino acid sequence: CSAEAGREGHFYEQYF.

A word on this clonotype: The junction departs from germline at one end; a sequencing error may be responsible. The V and J genes are TRBV19 and TRBJ2-1, with D tentatively TRBD1 or TRBD2 (5 bases each). Germline V CDR1 and CDR2: LNHDA, SQIVND (reference sequence). This CDR3 spans 17 amino acids. CDR3 bases: TGTGCCAGTAGTGGCCGTGGGACCTCCCGCTCCCACAATGAGCAGTTCTTC. It specifies CASSGRGTSRSHNEQFF.

This clonotype was seen only a few times. The chain couples TRBV30 to TRBJ2-1, with D possibly being TRBD2 (6 bases). CDR3 length equals 12 residues. V was clipped by 2 bases and J by 9 bases, with 11 bases between them. Germline V lookup: CDR1 GTSNPN, CDR2 SVGIG (reference sequence). The CDR3 coding sequence is TGTGCCTGGAGTCAGACCGGGGGTGAGCAGTTCTTC. Translated, it gives CAWSQTGGEQFF.

This clonotype was picked up many times. This rearrangement joins TRBV29-1 to TRBJ2-3; no clear D. Germline lookup yields CDR1 SQVTM and CDR2 ANQGSEA. V gave up 5 bases and J gave up 5 bases, with 11 bases separating them. CDR3 length: 12 amino acids. CDR3 coding DNA: TGCAGCGTTCCCGTTCAGCGAGATACGCAGTATTTT. Translation gives CSVPVQRDTQYF.

This clonotype appeared many times. This sequence joins TRBV12-3 or TRBV12-4 and TRBJ2-1; 13 nucleotides agree with TRBD2. The trim removed 6 bases at V and 6 bases at J, leaving 14 bases unmatched. CDR3 length: 18 residues. CDR3 nucleotide sequence: TGTGCCAGCAGAAAACTAGCGGGAGGGTCACAGGGCGTCAATGAGCAGTTCTTC. Amino acid sequence: CASRKLAGGSQGVNEQFF.

This clonotype turned up a few times. The chain recombines TRBV29-1 with TRBJ2-2; no clear D. Between the trimmed V and J ends, which lost 3 bases and 1 base, there was a span of 6 bases. CDR1 SQVTM and CDR2 ANQGSEA come from the germline V gene. The CDR3 consists of 13 residues. The CDR3 DNA reads TGCAGCGTTGATGGCGGGAACACCGGGGAGCTGTTTTTT. Encoded protein: CSVDGGNTGELFF.

This clonotype appeared a few times. The chain uses TRBV12-3 or TRBV12-4 and TRBJ1-5; D ambiguous. The CDR3 length is 14 residues. Between the trimmed V and J ends, which lost 4 bases and 1 base, there was a span of 8 bases. DNA of the CDR3: TGTGCCAGCAGTTCTCAGTCAAGCAATCAGCCCCAGCATTTT. It translates to CASSSQSSNQPQHF.

The chain combines TRBV28 with TRBJ2-4; 9 bases are a match to TRBD1. The CDR3 is 15 residues long. Trimming removed 7 bases from V and 2 bases from J; junction bases left unmatched: 6. Germline V lookup: CDR1 MDHEN, CDR2 SYDVKM. CDR3 coding DNA: TGTGCCAGCACCCCTGGACAGGGGTCCAAAAACATTCAGTACTTC. Translating it yields CASTPGQGSKNIQYF. The variable domain in full, with the rest retrieved from reference TRBV28 and TRBJ2-4, is DVKVTQSSRYLVKRTGEKVFLECVQDMDHENMFWYRQDPGLGLRLIYFSYDVKMKEKGDIPEGYSVSREKKERFSLILESASTNQTSMYLCASTPGQGSKNIQYFGAGTRLSVL.

The CDR3, as DNA: TGTGCCAGCAGCCCCCGGGGGCTCGAAAACACCATATATTTT. It yields the protein CASSPRGLENTIYF. This sequence joins TRBV28 and TRBJ1-3, with D perhaps TRBD1 (6 bases). The CDR3 has 14 amino acids. Germline loops: CDR1 MDHEN, CDR2 SYDVKM. The V and J ends lost 6 bases and 6 bases respectively, with 15 bases between them. Full variable domain (rest looked up from reference TRBV28 and TRBJ1-3): DVKVTQSSRYLVKRTGEKVFLECVQDMDHENMFWYRQDPGLGLRLIYFSYDVKMKEKGDIPEGYSVSREKKERFSLILESASTNQTSMYLCASSPRGLENTIYFGEGSWLTVV.